This record concerns one TCR beta chain sequence. In this sample, this clone turned up a few times. The antigen it binds to is not known. Per-nucleotide qualities are absent, and no much larger clonotype sits a single base away. The data were obtained in a study of T cells in localized non-small cell lung cancer (dated by TCRdb to 2018 to 2020). Background on the whole study: The study analyzed T cell repertoires of a few hundred early-stage NSCLC patients, comparing tumors and uninvolved tumor-adjacent lungs. The cohort consisted of 200 to 300 treatment-naive NSCLC patients whose localized lung tumors had been resected. A mean age of 66.3 years was recorded for the NSCLC patients, of whom 120 to 150 were male and about a hundred were female.

At diagnosis, tumor, uninvolved tumor-adjacent lung and peripheral blood were collected and then preserved as a mix of FFPE and fresh-frozen material. For TCR repertoire profiling, blood samples were analyzed as peripheral blood mononuclear cells. The immunoSEQ Assay was used to sequence TCR beta CDR3 regions from DNA. The authors' pipeline ran thus. T cell density was computed as TCR beta template counts normalized to usable DNA estimated by amplifying housekeeping genes. The preseqR package was used to estimate richness by extrapolating to 400,000 templates for PBMC samples and to 120,000 templates for tissue samples. Clonality was taken to be one minus Pielou's evenness. Tissue-enriched TCRs were identified by differential abundance testing using productive amino-acid clonotypes, minimum total count 5 and alpha 0.1. The Jaccard Index and the Morisita Overlap Index were used to quantify repertoire overlap between compartments. GLIPH grouped TCR beta CDR3s together with public tetramer-defined viral CDR3s, and a viral motif had to include at least three viral sequences and also show V-gene enrichment. The source is immuneACCESS, and TCRdb retained only in-frame sequences with V and J called. Part of the clones is not carried over; for the studies checked, unresolved V genes explain less than half of this, and the remainder is unexplained. V, J and clone size derive from that table, while D and trimming were established from the DNA sequence. The sample contains about 16,000 clones, roughly 89% of them found a single time. Approximately 3.7% of the sample belongs to the ten largest clones.

Overall results and qualifications from the work: Uninvolved tumor-adjacent lung showed the highest T cell clonality, higher than tumor, which suggests more focused antigenic responses in the adjacent lung. Higher blood T cell density associated with longer overall survival, while higher adjacent-lung clonality associated with shorter survival. A median of about 50 of the top 100 tumor clones turned up in the paired uninvolved adjacent lung, and 28 of those clones also ranked among the top 100 of that same adjacent lung. Because of the exploratory design, TCR variables were selected using unadjusted p-values without false-discovery rate correction. Multi-region tumor sequencing was not performed, so intratumor heterogeneity could not be excluded.

This specimen was peripheral blood, taken before any cancer treatment. This receptor was identified in a male donor aged 60 or older with stage II squamous cell lung carcinoma.

The DNA reads TGTGCCAGTAGTATAGTCGGGGGTCCGTTCTACGAGCAGTACTTC. Translated, it gives CASSIVGGPFYEQYF. This receptor chain uses TRBV19 and TRBJ2-7; tentative D gene TRBD2, with 6 bases matching. Including the terminal cysteine and phenylalanine, the CDR3 comprises 15 residues. Only the CDR3 DNA is retained, 45 bases long and in frame from the first base. The V and J ends are trimmed by 1 base and 3 bases, leaving 13 bases between them. The germline V gene (reference sequence) provides CDR1 LNHDA and CDR2 SQIVND. Extended through the reference TRBV19 and TRBJ2-7 proteins, this CDR3 yields the full variable domain: DGGITQSPKYLFRKEGQNVTLSCEQNLNHDAMYWYRQDPGQGLRLIYYSQIVNDFQKGDIAEGYSVSREKKESFPLTVTSAQKNPTAFYLCASSIVGGPFYEQYFGPGTRLTVT.